Listed here is a single T cell receptor beta chain. Its matching antigen is unknown. The sample belongs to a study of Ad26.COV2.S vaccination and SARS-CoV-2 variants. Points from the study as a whole: Ad26.COV2.S recipients had broader spike-specific TCRs (P = 0.0014). There was reportedly substantial breadth in spike-specific CD8+ and CD4+ T cell responses after vaccination. Measurement of non-spike TCR breadth gave similar results in vaccine and placebo recipients.

Treatment reported: roughly 18 received Ad26.COV2.S at low or high dose, single or two shots; 5 received placebo; per-sample allocation not given. Day 63 after the first injection of vaccine or placebo was the sampling time. The germline V gene encodes CDR1 SNHLY and CDR2 FYNNEI. The CDR3 sequence is 13 residues long. Trimming removed 5 bases from V and 5 bases from J, with 12 bases in between. Only in-frame clones appear in the TCRdb table, and some are missing; sequencing was by immunoSEQ multiplex PCR. The table has about 680,000 clones, roughly 90% seen once. The chain joins TRBV2 to TRBJ1-2, with a possible D match to TRBD1 (6 bases). The receptor's source is a person aged 18-60 years who received the Ad26.COV2.S COVID-19 vaccine or a placebo. The specimen was peripheral blood, collected in a trial of Ad26.COV2.S vaccine versus placebo. CDR3 DNA: TGTGCCAGCAGTACCGGGACACTGTATGGCTACACCTTC. This sequence encodes CASSTGTLYGYTF. Supplemented by reference TRBV2 and TRBJ1-2, the full variable domain reads EPEVTQTPSHQVTQMGQEVILRCVPISNHLYFYWYRQILGQKVEFLVSFYNNEISEKSEIFDDQFSVERPDGSNFTLKIRSTKLEDSAMYFCASSTGTLYGYTFGSGTRLTVV.